Each of the 25 T cell receptor beta chains below was sequenced from the same sample in a study of T cell repertoires in cytomegalovirus infection. TCRdb analysed the reads with MiXCR anew, one entry per CDR3 protein. This sample carries hundreds of thousands of distinct CDR3 sequences, 24% of them seen once, and the ten largest clones take 6.5% to 10%. Specimen: CD8+ T cells from PBMCs. Receptors originate from a human donor in good health (CMV status not recorded). Some clones in this sample may be carry-over from other donors' samples.

The chain uses TRBV28 and TRBJ2-3; D gene uncertain. V was shortened by 3 bases and J by 1 base, with 11 bases between the two germline ends. CDR3 length: 15 residues. Germline values: CDR1 MDHEN, CDR2 SYDVKM. This CDR3 is CASSLSSSGTDTQYF. CDR3 nucleotide sequence: TGTGCCAGCAGTTTGTCCTCCTCAGGCACAGATACGCAGTATTTT.

The chain employs TRBV27 and TRBJ2-1, with D unclear. Germline values: CDR1 MNHEY, CDR2 SMNVEV (reference sequence). The CDR3 sequence is 13 residues long. V lost 3 bases and J lost 4, with 7 bases in between. Here the CDR3 reads CASSFNGYNEQFF. DNA of the CDR3: TGTGCCAGCAGTTTCAACGGATACAATGAGCAGTTCTTC.

The table lists this clonotype with a few counts. The chain has TRBV20-1 and TRBJ2-7, with D maybe TRBD1 (6 bases). Between the trimmed V and J ends, which lost 5 bases and 5 bases, there was a span of 22 bases. CDR1 is DFQATT, CDR2 SNEGSKA, per germline (reference sequence). This CDR3 has 15 residues. The CDR3 loop is CSAVIRGSPGDEQYF. CDR3 bases: TGCAGTGCTGTCATAAGGGGGAGCCCGGGCGACGAGCAGTACTTC.

This clonotype has more than one count but fewer than ten. The chain is built from TRBV19 and TRBJ2-1; D is possibly TRBD1 (6 bases). V was pared by 0 bases and J by 3 bases, with 12 bases between. CDR3 length equals 16 residues. The germline gives CDR1 LNHDA, CDR2 SQIVND (reference sequence). The CDR3 bases are TGTGCCAGTAGTATAGATACAGGGAACTACTACAATGAGCAGTTCTTC. This codes for CASSIDTGNYYNEQFF.

The V gene is TRBV7-9, the J gene TRBJ2-1; D possibly corresponds to TRBD2 (6 bases). The CDR3 is 18 residues long. Germline CDR1 reads SEHNR; CDR2 reads FQNEAQ (reference sequence). The V gene lost 1 base and the J gene lost 2 bases, with 18 bases spanning the gap. The CDR3 DNA sequence: TGTGCCAGCAGCTTAGAAACGGACTACGAGTCCGCCTACAATGAGCAGTTCTTC. Translated, it gives CASSLETDYESAYNEQFF.

In this sample, this clonotype turned up many times. The chain carries TRBV7-9 and TRBJ2-4; D possibly corresponds to TRBD1 (6 bases). The CDR3 length is 16 residues. CDR1 and CDR2 from the germline V gene are SEHNR and FQNEAQ (reference sequence). V lost 5 bases and J lost 6, with 20 bases in between. The CDR3 protein is CASSPPSTGWGNIQYF. In nucleotides, the CDR3 is TGTGCCAGCAGCCCCCCTTCGACAGGTTGGGGAAACATTCAGTACTTC.

As to this clonotype: Given a much more abundant clone one base away, this may be a read error. V and J are TRBV4-1 and TRBJ2-1; 7 nucleotides line up with TRBD1. Germline CDR1 is MGHRA and CDR2 is YSYEKL. CDR3 length: 16 residues. CDR3 coding DNA: TGCGTCAGCAGCCAAGTGGACAGGCCCTTTTACAATGAGCAGTTCTTC. Encoded protein: CVSSQVDRPFYNEQFF.

The genes are TRBV27 and TRBJ2-2; the D gene is possibly TRBD1 (5 bases). The V gene lost 5 bases and the J gene lost 7 bases, with 11 bases spanning the gap. Germline CDR1 and CDR2: MNHEY and SMNVEV (reference sequence). CDR3 length equals 13 residues. Here the CDR3 reads CASSAQGFGELFF. CDR3 nucleotide sequence: TGTGCCAGCAGTGCCCAGGGATTCGGGGAGCTGTTTTTT.

The chain has TRBV27 and TRBJ1-2; maybe TRBD1 (5 bases). From germline, CDR1 is MNHEY and CDR2 SMNVEV (reference sequence). The V end lost 4 bases, the J end lost 3 bases, and 24 bases lay between the germline ends. This CDR3 comprises 18 residues. The CDR3 is CASSSLRDHLAGDYGYTF. In DNA, the CDR3 is TGTGCCAGCAGTTCACTCCGGGACCACCTAGCCGGCGACTATGGCTACACCTTC.

As concerns this clonotype: Possible read error: a much larger clone is one base away. The V call is TRBV4-1, the J call TRBJ1-1, with D possibly being TRBD1 (6 bases). The CDR3 has 18 residues. The germline V and J ends were trimmed by 1 base and 1 base, with 19 bases remaining between them. Germline CDR1 is MGHRA and CDR2 is YSYEKL. The CDR3 DNA sequence: TGCGCCAGCAGCCAAGCCCAATCGTCGACAGGTGAGAACACTGAAGCTTTCTTT. Translating gives CASSQAQSSTGENTEAFF.

The J gene is TRBJ2-1, the V gene TRBV24-1, with D possibly matching TRBD1 (5 bases). Deletions cut 0 bases from V and 10 bases from J, with 12 bases between. Germline V gene lookup returns CDR1 KGHDR and CDR2 SFDVKD. The CDR3 runs 14 residues. CDR3 nucleotide sequence: TGTGCCACCAGTGATTTGGGCAGGGAAGACGAGCAGTTCTTC. Its translation is CATSDLGREDEQFF.

A word on this clonotype: An end of the junction does not agree with germline; a read error may underlie this. This chain connects TRBV28 to TRBJ2-1; D is tentatively TRBD1 or TRBD2 (5 bases each). The V gene's germline CDR1 is MDHEN and CDR2 SYDVKM. This CDR3 has 17 residues. CDR3 DNA: TGTGCCACCAAAAAAGGGCTAGTGGGGGACCTAGGGTCTGAGCACTTCTTC. Translated: CATKKGLVGDLGSEHFF. The complete variable domain, with remaining parts taken from reference TRBV28 and TRBJ2-1, reads DVKVTQSSRYLVKRTGEKVFLECVQDMDHENMFWYRQDPGLGLRLIYFSYDVKMKEKGDIPEGYSVSREKKERFSLILESASTNQTSMYLCATKKGLVGDLGSEHFFGPGTRLTVL.

This clonotype turned up a few times. The chain links TRBV20-1 to TRBJ2-3; the D gene could be TRBD1 or TRBD2 (6 bases each). V was clipped by 3 bases and J by 1 base, with 14 bases between them. CDR3 length: 15 residues. Germline lookup yields CDR1 DFQATT and CDR2 SNEGSKA (reference sequence). The chain's CDR3 is CSASPRGPGTDTQYF. The CDR3 nucleotides are TGCAGTGCTAGTCCCCGGGGGCCGGGCACAGATACGCAGTATTTT.

V usage is TRBV13 and J usage is TRBJ1-5, with a possible D match to TRBD1 (6 bases). V was pared by 5 bases and J by 5 bases, with 13 bases between. Germline CDR1 reads PRHDT; CDR2 reads FYEKMQ (reference sequence). The CDR3 is made up of 14 amino acids. The CDR3 region is CASSTRGGHQPQHF. In DNA, the CDR3 is TGTGCCAGCAGCACCCGGGGGGGCCATCAGCCCCAGCATTTT.

This clonotype was seen a handful of times. V gene TRBV20-1 combines with J gene TRBJ1-6, with D possibly being TRBD1 (5 bases). Germline CDR1 reads DFQATT; CDR2 reads SNEGSKA (reference sequence). V was clipped by 0 bases and J by 1 base, with 16 bases between them. This CDR3 is built from 18 residues. CDR3 residues: CSARDRVWGGSYNSPLHF. The CDR3 bases are TGCAGTGCTAGAGATCGAGTGTGGGGCGGGTCCTATAATTCACCCCTCCACTTT.

This clonotype was seen at least ten times. V gene TRBV12-3 or TRBV12-4 combines with J gene TRBJ2-7; the match to TRBD2 covers 7 bases. With V trimmed by 5 bases and J by 2 bases, 9 bases remained unmatched. The CDR3 runs to 15 residues. The CDR3 is CASSPQRETTYEQYF. The CDR3 DNA is TGTGCCAGCAGTCCACAGCGGGAAACTACCTACGAGCAGTACTTC.

The V and J genes are TRBV5-1 and TRBJ1-1; possible D gene TRBD1, 6 bases. V dropped 4 bases and J dropped 2 bases, with 15 bases sitting between them. This CDR3 is 15 amino acids long. Germline V lookup: CDR1 SGHRS, CDR2 YFSETQ. In DNA form, the CDR3 reads TGCGCCAGCAGCCTCGGACAGATTGTAAACACTGAAGCTTTCTTT. Translated, it gives CASSLGQIVNTEAFF.

This clonotype was seen a few times. The chain recombines TRBV29-1 with TRBJ2-1, with D tentatively TRBD1 (6 bases). Per germline, CDR1 SQVTM and CDR2 ANQGSEA. The CDR3 has 13 residues. The ends were cut back, 7 bases at V and 6 bases at J, with 16 bases in the middle. The CDR3 DNA reads TGCAGCGAAAGGGGGAAGGCTATCAATGAGCAGTTCTTC. It yields the protein CSERGKAINEQFF.

This sequence joins TRBV2 and TRBJ2-7; TRBD1 is a possible D gene (5 bases). The germline V gene encodes CDR1 SNHLY and CDR2 FYNNEI. This CDR3 spans 14 amino acids. Trimming pared 3 bases from V and 0 bases from J, leaving 9 bases between. CDR3 nucleotide sequence: TGTGCCAGCAGTGACAGGGTGAGCTCCTACGAGCAGTACGTC. Translated, it gives CASSDRVSSYEQYV.

This clonotype has at least ten counts. The genes are TRBV2 and TRBJ2-3; 10 bases map to TRBD2. V lost 6 bases, J lost 1 base, and 10 bases stayed unmatched. CDR1 and CDR2 (germline): SNHLY, FYNNEI. The CDR3 is 17 amino acids. The CDR3 sequence is CASSNGAGGPGTDTQYF. CDR3 sequence (DNA): TGTGCCAGCAGCAATGGAGCGGGGGGGCCCGGCACAGATACGCAGTATTTT.

The V and J genes are TRBV3-1 and TRBJ2-1; 13 bases line up with TRBD2. V lost 1 base, J lost 4 bases, and 4 bases stayed unmatched. The CDR3 loop spans 17 amino acids. Germline V CDR1 and CDR2: LGHDT, YNNKEL (reference sequence). The CDR3 DNA follows: TGTGCCAGCAGCCAAGGGACTAGCGGGGGTATATACAATGAGCAGTTCTTC. Amino acid sequence: CASSQGTSGGIYNEQFF.

The chain employs TRBV7-9 and TRBJ2-5; no definite D call. Trimming removed 5 bases from V and 4 bases from J, with 14 bases in between. From germline, CDR1 is SEHNR and CDR2 FQNEAQ (reference sequence). The CDR3 has 14 residues. The CDR3, as DNA: TGTGCCAGCAGCCACCCCTCGGGTGGAGAGACCCAGTACTTC. Amino acids: CASSHPSGGETQYF.

In its sample, this clonotype was seen a few times. The chain has TRBV4-3 and TRBJ1-1, with D possibly matching TRBD1 (5 bases). The CDR3 length is 17 residues. CDR1 LGHNA and CDR2 YSLEER come from the germline V gene. The V end was cut by 2 bases, the J end by 0 bases, with 16 bases between. For the CDR3, the DNA is TGCGCCAGCAGCCAAAATAGACAGTTAAATATGAACACTGAAGCTTTCTTT. Protein sequence: CASSQNRQLNMNTEAFF.

This clonotype was detected only a few times. The chain is built from TRBV7-6 and TRBJ2-3; 7 bases are shared with TRBD2. The CDR3 spans 14 residues. Germline assignment: CDR1 SGHVS and CDR2 FNYEAQ. V was clipped by 10 bases and J by 2 bases; unmatched bases: 9. The CDR3 DNA reads TGTGCCATCCTTAGCGGGCAGGCCACAGATACGCAGTATTTT. Amino acids: CAILSGQATDTQYF.

The rearrangement links TRBV14 to TRBJ2-7, with a tentative D call TRBD2 (5 bases). This CDR3 is 13 amino acids long. The germline V gene has CDR1 SGHDN and CDR2 FVKESK. Trimming shortened V by 4 bases and J by 7 bases, and 14 bases separated the two germline ends. The CDR3 bases are TGTGCCAGCAGCCGGTCGGACTCCTTGGAGCAGTACTTC. It yields the protein CASSRSDSLEQYF.